This entry lists 23 T cell receptor beta chains sequenced from one sample in a study of blood T cell repertoires in COVID-19 (dated by TCRdb to the early 2020s). The library was made by the immunoSEQ multiplex PCR assay. The immuneACCESS repertoire file appears here via TCRdb, limited to in-frame rearrangements. These files lack a portion of the clones; in checked studies, under half of the deficit traces to unresolved V genes, and the cause of the others is not known. Across this sample there are over 80,000 clones, with about 89% seen only once. The ten biggest clones cover approximately 10% of the sample. What was sequenced was peripheral blood. The receptors shown here come from a man aged 50 or older with acute or convalescent COVID-19.

The chain employs TRBV5-1 and TRBJ2-1; 10 bases are a match to TRBD2. V lost 0 bases and J lost 1; bases outside the gene matches: 7. Germline V gene lookup returns CDR1 SGHRS and CDR2 YFSETQ. The CDR3 runs 18 residues. The CDR3 DNA reads as TGCGCCAGCAGCTTGGGTAAGCGGGAGGGGTTTTCCTACAATGAGCAGTTCTTC. Translating gives CASSLGKREGFSYNEQFF.

The rearrangement uses TRBV11-2 and TRBJ2-1; 14 bases agree with TRBD2. J lost 7 bases, V lost 5 bases, and 10 bases had no gene match. The CDR3 has 17 amino acids. Germline V gene data show CDR1 as SGHAT and CDR2 as FQNNGV. CDR3 amino acids: CASSGGLGTSGRNEQFF. CDR3 bases: TGTGCCAGCAGCGGCGGCCTCGGGACTAGCGGGAGAAATGAGCAGTTCTTC.

This chain connects TRBV19 to TRBJ1-2, with TRBD1 identical over 7 bases. Germline values: CDR1 LNHDA, CDR2 SQIVND (reference sequence). This CDR3 spans 13 amino acids. V gave up 7 bases and J gave up 3 bases; unmatched junction bases: 5. The CDR3 region is CASTDRAHYGYTF. Written as DNA, the CDR3 is TGTGCCAGTACTGACAGGGCGCACTATGGCTACACCTTC.

The V gene is TRBV10-1, the J gene TRBJ1-6, with D possibly TRBD1 on 6 matching bases. The germline V gene encodes CDR1 WNHNN and CDR2 SYGVQD (reference sequence). The CDR3 consists of 15 residues. V was pared by 11 bases and J by 8 bases, with 22 bases between. The CDR3 bases are TGCGCCCCAGCGCATATACGGGGGGCCGATTCACCCCTCCACTTT. This gives the protein CAPAHIRGADSPLHF.

This rearrangement joins TRBV5-5 to TRBJ2-1; 9 bases map to TRBD2. J gave up 6 bases and V 0 bases, and 4 bases lay outside the gene matches. This CDR3 is built from 15 residues. The germline V gene has CDR1 SGHKS and CDR2 YYEKEE (reference sequence). CDR3 residues: CASSLDSGRGNEQFF. Written as DNA, the CDR3 is TGTGCCAGCAGCTTGGATAGCGGGAGAGGCAATGAGCAGTTCTTC. The full variable domain, in which reference TRBV5-5 and TRBJ2-1 provide the parts outside the CDR3, is DAGVTQSPTHLIKTRGQQVTLRCSPISGHKSVSWYQQVLGQGPQFIFQYYEKEERGRGNFPDRFSARQFPNYSSELNVNALLLGDSALYLCASSLDSGRGNEQFFGPGTRLTVL.

J is TRBJ2-3 and V is TRBV27; D possibly corresponds to TRBD1 (5 bases). The CDR3 has 24 amino acids. Germline CDR1 MNHEY, CDR2 SMNVEV (reference sequence). Trimming took off 0 bases at V and 0 bases at J, with 34 bases between the two ends. In nucleotides, the CDR3 is TGTGCCAGCAGTTTATCCCGATGGGCAGGGATCACTTACGACGAGATGGGGAGCACAGATACGCAGTATTTT. Translated, it gives CASSLSRWAGITYDEMGSTDTQYF.

The chain combines TRBV5-6 with TRBJ1-1; 9 bases match TRBD1. CDR1 and CDR2 from the germline V gene are SGHDT and YYEEEE. The V gene end was trimmed by 3 bases and the J gene end by 10 bases; junction bases not matched to a gene: 19. This CDR3 comprises 17 residues. The CDR3 region has the DNA TGTGCCAGCAGCTCTCCTACAGGGGGCATTCTAAAGGACGTAGCTTTCTTT. It yields the protein CASSSPTGGILKDVAFF.

V is TRBV18 and J is TRBJ2-5; D ambiguous. Germline lookup yields CDR1 KGHSH and CDR2 LQKENI. The V end lost 5 bases, the J end lost 2 bases, and 9 bases lay between the germline ends. The CDR3 spans 13 residues. The CDR3 DNA reads as TGTGCCAGCTCATCCGACACTCAAGAGACCCAGTACTTC. Encoded protein: CASSSDTQETQYF. Combining the CDR3 with reference TRBV18 and TRBJ2-5 gives the whole variable domain NAGVMQNPRHLVRRRGQEARLRCSPMKGHSHVYWYRQLPEEGLKFMVYLQKENIIDESGMPKERFSAEFPKEGPSILRIQQVVRGDSAAYFCASSSDTQETQYFGPGTRLLVL.

This chain joins TRBV9 and TRBJ1-3, with D possibly TRBD1 on 6 matching bases. The CDR3 covers 15 residues. In germline, CDR1 is SGDLS, CDR2 YYNGEE. With 4 bases removed from V and 2 bases from J, the gap between germline ends came to 13 bases. The CDR3 sequence is CASSLRQVAGNTIYF. The CDR3 DNA follows: TGTGCCAGCAGCCTCCGACAGGTAGCTGGAAACACCATATATTTT.

This chain uses TRBV28 with TRBJ1-2; the D gene is possibly TRBD1 (5 bases). CDR3 length: 13 residues. Germline assignment: CDR1 MDHEN and CDR2 SYDVKM. Between the trimmed V and J ends, which lost 6 bases and 7 bases, there was a span of 15 bases. The CDR3 coding sequence is TGTGCCAGCAGGTCGTCAGGGAAGGGTGGCTACACCTTC. This gives the protein CASRSSGKGGYTF.

This clone has just one count. The rearrangement links TRBV7-2 to TRBJ1-1; 8 nucleotides agree with TRBD1. The CDR3 covers 14 residues. The germline V gene has CDR1 SGHTA and CDR2 FQGNSA. With 5 bases clipped from V and 4 bases from J, the junction kept 6 bases outside the gene matches. The CDR3 loop reads CASSPRGTGTEAFF. The DNA for the CDR3 is TGTGCCAGCAGCCCCAGGGGGACAGGCACTGAAGCTTTCTTT.

This clone was observed a handful of times. This chain connects TRBV5-6 to TRBJ1-5, with D unclear. The germline gives CDR1 SGHDT, CDR2 YYEEEE. This CDR3 is built from 12 residues. Trimming cost V 3 bases and J 7 bases, with 8 bases left between them. The CDR3 bases are TGTGCCAGCAGCTCTGGCGGACAGCCCCAGCATTTT. Encoded protein: CASSSGGQPQHF.

The chain carries TRBV6-5 and TRBJ2-5, with D perhaps matching TRBD1 (6 bases). Germline lookup yields CDR1 MNHEY and CDR2 SVGAGI. V was clipped by 0 bases and J by 5 bases, with 13 bases between them. This CDR3 has 15 residues. The CDR3 region is CASSYSGRGRETQYF. The CDR3 region has the DNA TGTGCCAGCAGTTACTCGGGCAGGGGCAGGGAGACCCAGTACTTC.

In its sample, this clone was seen once. J is TRBJ2-7 and V is TRBV10-3; D is possibly TRBD2 (6 bases). The CDR3 extends over 15 amino acids. Germline loops: CDR1 ENHRY, CDR2 SYGVKD. V lost 0 bases and J lost 3, with 12 bases in between. CDR3 amino acids: CAISESGGSDYEQYF. The CDR3 DNA is TGTGCCATCAGTGAGTCAGGAGGGTCGGACTACGAGCAGTACTTC.

The gene calls are TRBV19 and TRBJ1-1, with a tentative D call TRBD1 (5 bases). The CDR3 has 13 residues. Germline CDR1 and CDR2: LNHDA and SQIVND (reference sequence). V was trimmed by 6 bases and J by 5 bases, leaving 13 bases between them. The CDR3 bases are TGTGCCAGTAGGTCGGGGGGTGGTACTGAAGCTTTCTTT. This gives the protein CASRSGGGTEAFF.

The genes are TRBV5-4 and TRBJ2-7, with 8 bases aligning to TRBD2. Germline lookup yields CDR1 SGHNT and CDR2 YYREEE (reference sequence). The J segment lost 1 base and the V segment lost 2 bases, leaving 2 bases of the junction unmatched. The CDR3 is made up of 14 amino acids. The CDR3 sequence is CASSLGTSSYEQYF. CDR3 sequence (DNA): TGTGCCAGCAGCTTAGGGACTAGTTCCTACGAGCAGTACTTC.

CDR3 DNA: TGTGCCAGCAGTTACTCGCGGACTCCCCATACAGCGGAGTACTTC. This sequence encodes CASSYSRTPHTAEYF. The chain carries TRBV6-5 and TRBJ2-5, with TRBD2 as a possible D gene (5 bases). CDR3 length equals 15 residues. The ends were cut back, 0 bases at V and 12 bases at J, with 20 bases in the middle. CDR1 and CDR2 (germline): MNHEY, SVGAGI.

The V gene is TRBV9, the J gene TRBJ1-2, with D perhaps TRBD1 (6 bases). The CDR3 runs 14 residues. The germline gives CDR1 SGDLS, CDR2 YYNGEE. V dropped 4 bases and J dropped 0 bases, with 10 bases sitting between them. CDR3 residues: CASSQGTSNYGYTF. CDR3 bases: TGTGCCAGCAGCCAGGGGACGTCTAACTATGGCTACACCTTC.

The rearrangement joins TRBV19 to TRBJ2-3; 9 positions match TRBD1. Looked up from germline, CDR1 is LNHDA and CDR2 is SQIVND (reference sequence). V lost 5 bases, J lost 4 bases, and 10 bases stayed unmatched. This CDR3 has 16 amino acids. The CDR3 loop reads CASSVTGTGLPDTQYF. The DNA for the CDR3 is TGTGCCAGTAGTGTCACCGGGACAGGGTTACCAGATACGCAGTATTTT. The variable domain in full, completed from reference TRBV19 and TRBJ2-3, reads DGGITQSPKYLFRKEGQNVTLSCEQNLNHDAMYWYRQDPGQGLRLIYYSQIVNDFQKGDIAEGYSVSREKKESFPLTVTSAQKNPTAFYLCASSVTGTGLPDTQYFGPGTRLTVL.

This chain joins TRBV5-1 and TRBJ1-4; TRBD1 is a possible D gene (6 bases). From germline, CDR1 is SGHRS and CDR2 YFSETQ. This CDR3 spans 16 amino acids. V lost 2 bases to trimming and J lost 5 bases, with 16 bases between them. CDR3 residues: CASSFVPDRGNEKLFF. The CDR3 nucleotides read TGCGCCAGCAGCTTCGTACCGGACAGAGGGAATGAAAAACTGTTTTTT.

The chain joins TRBV2 to TRBJ2-7; no firm D call. The CDR3 loop spans 11 amino acids. Trimming took off 11 bases at V and 6 bases at J, with 14 bases between the two ends. Germline values: CDR1 SNHLY, CDR2 FYNNEI. DNA of the CDR3: TGTGCCGTTTTCGATTACGGCGAGCAGTACTTC. This encodes CAVFDYGEQYF.

The chain recombines TRBV6-5 with TRBJ1-5; D gene ambiguous. V lost 7 bases, J lost 6 bases, and 10 bases lay in between. CDR3 length: 12 amino acids. The germline V gene encodes CDR1 MNHEY and CDR2 SVGAGI. The CDR3 nucleotides are TGTGCCAGCACGTGGAGTGCTCAGCCCCAGCATTTT. Translated, it gives CASTWSAQPQHF.

The CDR3 DNA follows: TGTGCCAGCAGTGAAGCATTTCGGACTAGCAGCACAGATACGCAGTATTTT. Amino acid sequence: CASSEAFRTSSTDTQYF. The V gene is TRBV2, the J gene TRBJ2-3; 8 bases align to TRBD2. The germline gives CDR1 SNHLY, CDR2 FYNNEI. The CDR3 has 17 residues. With 0 bases clipped from V and 0 bases from J, the junction kept 5 bases outside the gene matches.